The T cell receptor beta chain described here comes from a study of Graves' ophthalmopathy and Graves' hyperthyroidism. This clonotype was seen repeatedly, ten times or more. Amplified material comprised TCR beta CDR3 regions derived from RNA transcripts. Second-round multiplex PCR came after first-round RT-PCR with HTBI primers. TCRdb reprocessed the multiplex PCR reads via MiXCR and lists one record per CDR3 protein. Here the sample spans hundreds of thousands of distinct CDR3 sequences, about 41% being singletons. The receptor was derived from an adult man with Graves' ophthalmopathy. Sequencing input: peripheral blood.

CDR3 protein: CASTESWGTEAFF. The CDR3 nucleotides are TGTGCCAGCACGGAATCCTGGGGCACTGAAGCTTTCTTT. The rearrangement uses TRBV12-3 or TRBV12-4 and TRBJ1-1; D remains unclear. The V gene lost 7 bases and the J gene lost 4 bases, with 13 bases spanning the gap. This CDR3 comprises 13 residues.